The next 13 T cell receptor beta chains were all read from a single sample in a study of shared clonotypes between healthy human individuals. Clones were read by immunoSEQ multiplex PCR, and TCRdb kept only the in-frame ones, dropping some. The sample shows 2.5 million or so clones, 90% to 95% of them seen only once. The specimen was naive CD4+ T cells sorted from blood. This sample's subset: CD45RA+ positively selected. The receptors stem from a man younger than 35 in good health.

The DNA of the CDR3 is TGCACCAGCAGCCAATTAGCGGGGGGATCCACAGATACGCAGTATTTT. Protein: CTSSQLAGGSTDTQYF. The chain couples TRBV1 to TRBJ2-3; TRBD2 is the table's D call, not checked against the DNA. TRBV1 is noted as a pseudogene. The CDR3 sequence is 16 residues long.

On this clone: Other DNA sequences in this sample translate to the same CDR3. This chain uses TRBV7-2 with TRBJ2-3; D might be TRBD2 (5 bases). Trimming cost V 5 bases and J 5 bases, with 8 bases left between them. The CDR3 runs to 12 residues. CDR1 is SGHTA and CDR2 is FQGNSA in the germline V gene. In nucleotides, the CDR3 is TGTGCCAGCAGCCCAAGCGGAGATACGCAGTATTTT. Encoded protein: CASSPSGDTQYF.

The chain recombines TRBV29-1 with TRBJ2-5; 8 nucleotides align to TRBD2. The germline V gene encodes CDR1 SQVTM and CDR2 ANQGSEA. The CDR3 totals 15 residues. V shed 8 bases and J 1 base; nucleotides not matched to a gene: 12. The CDR3 is CSTGGAGVFQETQYF. CDR3 in DNA: TGCAGCACCGGGGGAGCGGGAGTCTTCCAAGAGACCCAGTACTTC.

The V and J genes are TRBV6-5 and TRBJ2-3, with 8 bases aligning to TRBD2. From germline, CDR1 is MNHEY and CDR2 SVGAGI. This CDR3 has 15 residues. J gave up 6 bases and V 6 bases, and 11 bases lay outside the gene matches. The CDR3 loop is CASSPPSGRRDTQYF. DNA of the CDR3: TGTGCCAGCAGCCCCCCGAGCGGGAGACGGGATACGCAGTATTTT.

The chain couples TRBV7-2 to TRBJ2-5, with no clear D. CDR3 length: 15 amino acids. The germline gives CDR1 SGHTA, CDR2 FQGNSA. V was pared by 1 base and J by 5 bases, with 14 bases between. CDR3 region: CASSLGSLVFETQYF. The CDR3 DNA reads TGTGCCAGCAGCTTAGGGAGCCTTGTATTTGAGACCCAGTACTTC.

This chain links TRBV6-6 with TRBJ2-1; 9 bases are a match to TRBD2. The germline V gene encodes CDR1 MNHNY and CDR2 SVGAGI (reference sequence). The junction had 13 bases not matched to a gene; V was cut back by 10 bases and J by 6 bases. The CDR3 extends over 15 amino acids. CDR3 loop: CATGERVAGANEQFF. The CDR3 DNA reads as TGTGCCACCGGGGAACGAGTAGCGGGAGCCAATGAGCAGTTCTTC.

This clone has a single count. V and J are TRBV7-2 and TRBJ1-1; D unclear. V was cut by 1 base and J by 9 bases, with 9 bases left in between. The CDR3 runs to 12 residues. Germline lookup yields CDR1 SGHTA and CDR2 FQGNSA. The CDR3 spells CASSLVAGKAFF. The DNA of the CDR3 is TGTGCCAGCAGCTTAGTCGCGGGGAAAGCTTTCTTT.

This clone was detected a few times. The genes are TRBV18 and TRBJ2-7; possible D gene TRBD1, 5 bases. The germline V gene has CDR1 KGHSH and CDR2 LQKENI. This CDR3 is built from 18 residues. V lost 8 bases, J lost 4 bases, and 30 bases lay in between. CDR3 DNA: TGTGCCAGCGCCTACCAGGGCTTTGGTCCTCGGCCTCATTACGAGCAGTACTTC. It yields the protein CASAYQGFGPRPHYEQYF.

Comments on this clone: This sample also contains other DNA sequences that code for the same CDR3. The CDR3 spells CASSLVVGDQPQHF. CDR3 nucleotide sequence: TGTGCCAGCAGCTTAGTGGTAGGGGATCAGCCCCAGCATTTT. This sequence joins TRBV7-2 and TRBJ1-5, with D possibly TRBD1 on 5 matching bases. This CDR3 is 14 amino acids long. V was clipped by 1 base and J by 5 bases, with 9 bases between them. Per the germline V gene, CDR1 is SGHTA and CDR2 is FQGNSA.

This chain uses TRBV27 with TRBJ1-2; 8 nucleotides match TRBD1. The ends lost 6 bases at V and 8 bases at J; junction bases unmatched: 14. The CDR3 runs to 15 residues. The germline gives CDR1 MNHEY, CDR2 SMNVEV (reference sequence). The CDR3 nucleotides read TGTGCCAGCAGCTTGATGGGGCAGGGGGCTAACGGCTACACCTTC. Residues: CASSLMGQGANGYTF.

On this clone itself: This same CDR3 is encoded by further DNA sequences in the sample. The chain combines TRBV19 with TRBJ2-2; D is uncertain. V lost 1 base to trimming and J lost 1 base, with 7 bases between them. The germline gives CDR1 LNHDA, CDR2 SQIVND (reference sequence). The length of the CDR3 is 15 residues. The CDR3 spells CASSIVTGNTGELFF. DNA of the CDR3: TGTGCCAGTAGTATAGTTACCGGGAACACCGGGGAGCTGTTTTTT.

Notes on this clone: Within the sample, other DNA sequences also encode this same CDR3. J is TRBJ2-3 and V is TRBV5-1; D uncertain. Germline CDR1 SGHRS, CDR2 YFSETQ. Trimming left V 2 bases short and J 2 bases short, with 9 bases between. This CDR3 comprises 14 residues. The CDR3 reads CASSLDGNTDTQYF. As DNA, the CDR3 is TGCGCCAGCAGCTTAGACGGCAACACAGATACGCAGTATTTT.

J is TRBJ2-7 and V is TRBV5-1; D call uncertain. The length of the CDR3 is 13 residues. V shed 5 bases and J shed 3 bases, with 12 bases lying between them. Germline CDR1 SGHRS, CDR2 YFSETQ. The CDR3 coding sequence is TGCGCCAGCAGGGGCCAGGTTAGCTACGAGCAGTACTTC. Encoded protein: CASRGQVSYEQYF.